The following is a T cell receptor beta chain sequence with its context. These data come from a study of tumor-infiltrating lymphocytes in oesophageal squamous cell carcinoma. The length of the CDR3 is 14 residues. The V end was cut by 6 bases, the J end by 1 base, with 12 bases between. CDR1 is MDHEN and CDR2 is SYDVKM in the germline V gene. In TCRdb, the PCR reads were re-called with MiXCR into one record per CDR3 protein. This repertoire shows approximately 9,400 distinct CDR3 sequences, 55% to 75% found once; its top ten account for 27%. Source material: esophageal tumor tissue. J is TRBJ1-1 and V is TRBV28; D possibly corresponds to TRBD1 (6 bases). The receptor was derived from a female donor with esophageal squamous cell carcinoma. DNA for the CDR3: TGTGCCAGCAGGCCAGACAGGAAGAACACTGAAGCTTTCTTT. Translation gives CASRPDRKNTEAFF.